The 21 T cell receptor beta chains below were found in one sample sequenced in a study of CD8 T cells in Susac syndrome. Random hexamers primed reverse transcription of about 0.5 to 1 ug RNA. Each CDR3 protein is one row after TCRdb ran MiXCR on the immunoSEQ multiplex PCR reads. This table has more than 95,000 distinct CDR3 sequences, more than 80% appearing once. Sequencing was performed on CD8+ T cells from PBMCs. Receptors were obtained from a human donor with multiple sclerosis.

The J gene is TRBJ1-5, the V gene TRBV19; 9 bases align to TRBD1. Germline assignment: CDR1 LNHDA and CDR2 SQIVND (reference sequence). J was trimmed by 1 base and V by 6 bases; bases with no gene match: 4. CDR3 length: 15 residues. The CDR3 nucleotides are TGTGCCAGTAGGCCGGGACAGGGAAGCAATCAGCCCCAGCATTTT. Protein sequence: CASRPGQGSNQPQHF.

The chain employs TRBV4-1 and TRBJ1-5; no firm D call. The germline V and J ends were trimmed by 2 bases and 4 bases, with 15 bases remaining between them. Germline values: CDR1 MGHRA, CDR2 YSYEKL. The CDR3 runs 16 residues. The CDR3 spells CASSQITNPTNQPQHF. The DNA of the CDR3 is TGCGCCAGCAGCCAAATAACCAATCCGACTAATCAGCCCCAGCATTTT.

DNA for the CDR3: TGTGCCAGCAGCCCAGGACGGAATGGCTACACCTTC. Translation: CASSPGRNGYTF. The genes are TRBV7-2 and TRBJ1-2; D is uncertain. Germline loops: CDR1 SGHTA, CDR2 FQGNSA. V gave up 5 bases and J gave up 6 bases, with 10 bases separating them. The length of the CDR3 is 12 residues.

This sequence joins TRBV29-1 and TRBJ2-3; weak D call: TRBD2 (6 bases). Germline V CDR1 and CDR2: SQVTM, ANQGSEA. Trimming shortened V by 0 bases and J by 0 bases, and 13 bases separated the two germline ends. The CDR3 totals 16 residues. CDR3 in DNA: TGCAGCGTTGAAGATCAGGCGGGATCTAGCACAGATACGCAGTATTTT. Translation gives CSVEDQAGSSTDTQYF.

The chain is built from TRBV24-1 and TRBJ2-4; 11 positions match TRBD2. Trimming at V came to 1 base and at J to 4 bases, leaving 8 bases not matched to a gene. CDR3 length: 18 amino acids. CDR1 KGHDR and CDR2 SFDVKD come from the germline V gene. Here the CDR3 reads CATSDFPPLAGEKNIQYF. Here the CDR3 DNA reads TGTGCCACCAGTGATTTTCCTCCACTAGCGGGGGAAAAAAACATTCAGTACTTC.

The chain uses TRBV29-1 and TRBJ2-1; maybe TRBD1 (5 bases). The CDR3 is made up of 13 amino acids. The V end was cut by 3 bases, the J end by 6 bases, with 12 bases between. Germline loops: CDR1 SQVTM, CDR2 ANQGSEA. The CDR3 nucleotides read TGCAGCGTTGACGTCAGGGTTCCCAATGAGCAGTTCTTC. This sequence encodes CSVDVRVPNEQFF.

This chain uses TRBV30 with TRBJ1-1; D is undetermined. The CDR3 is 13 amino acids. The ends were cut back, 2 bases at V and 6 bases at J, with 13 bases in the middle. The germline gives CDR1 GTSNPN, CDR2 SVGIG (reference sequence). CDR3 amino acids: CAWSLTRRAEAFF. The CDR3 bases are TGTGCCTGGAGTCTCACTAGACGGGCTGAAGCTTTCTTT.

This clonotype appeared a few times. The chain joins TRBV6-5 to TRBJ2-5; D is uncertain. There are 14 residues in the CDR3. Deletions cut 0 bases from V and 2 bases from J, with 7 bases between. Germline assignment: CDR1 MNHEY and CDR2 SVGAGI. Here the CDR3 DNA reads TGTGCCAGCAGTTACTCCGGACCTCAAGAGACCCAGTACTTC. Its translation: CASSYSGPQETQYF.

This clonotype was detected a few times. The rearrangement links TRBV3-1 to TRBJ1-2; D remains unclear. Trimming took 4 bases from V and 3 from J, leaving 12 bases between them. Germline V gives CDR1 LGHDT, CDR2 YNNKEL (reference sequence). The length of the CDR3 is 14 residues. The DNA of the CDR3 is TGTGCCAGCAGCCCAGAAGGGTCTCACTATGGCTACACCTTC. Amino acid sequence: CASSPEGSHYGYTF.

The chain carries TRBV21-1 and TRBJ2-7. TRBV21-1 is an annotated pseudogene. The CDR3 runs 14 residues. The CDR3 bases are TGTGCCAGCAGCAAAGGTGGGAGCTCCTACGAGCAGTACGTC. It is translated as CASSKGGSSYEQYV.

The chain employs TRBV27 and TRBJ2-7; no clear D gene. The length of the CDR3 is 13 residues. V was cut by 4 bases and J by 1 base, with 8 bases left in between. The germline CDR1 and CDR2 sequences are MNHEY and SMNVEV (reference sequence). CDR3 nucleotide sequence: TGTGCCAGCAGTTACTCAGGATCCTACGAGCAGTACTTC. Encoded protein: CASSYSGSYEQYF.

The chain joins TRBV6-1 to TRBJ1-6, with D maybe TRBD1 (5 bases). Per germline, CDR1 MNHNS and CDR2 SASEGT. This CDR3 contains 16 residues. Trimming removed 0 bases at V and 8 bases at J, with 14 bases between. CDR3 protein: CASSEAAAKGHSPLHF. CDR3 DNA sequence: TGTGCCAGCAGTGAAGCGGCCGCCAAGGGACATTCACCCCTCCACTTT.

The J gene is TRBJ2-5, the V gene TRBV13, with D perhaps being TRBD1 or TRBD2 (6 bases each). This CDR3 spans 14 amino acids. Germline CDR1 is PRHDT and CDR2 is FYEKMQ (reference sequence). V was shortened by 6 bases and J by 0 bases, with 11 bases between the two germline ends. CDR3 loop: CASSTGAYQETQYF. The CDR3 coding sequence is TGTGCCAGCAGTACGGGGGCGTACCAAGAGACCCAGTACTTC.

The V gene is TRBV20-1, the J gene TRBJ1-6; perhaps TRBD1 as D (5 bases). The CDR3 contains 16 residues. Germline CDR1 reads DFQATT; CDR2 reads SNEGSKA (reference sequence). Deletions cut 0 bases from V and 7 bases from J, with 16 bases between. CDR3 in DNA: TGCAGTGCTAGAGATTTCCGGGAGGGGAGGAATTCACCCCTCCACTTT. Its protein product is CSARDFREGRNSPLHF.

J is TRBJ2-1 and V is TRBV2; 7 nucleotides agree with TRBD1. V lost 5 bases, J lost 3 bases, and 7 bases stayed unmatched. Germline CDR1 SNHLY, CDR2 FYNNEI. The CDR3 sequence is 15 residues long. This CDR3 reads CASSPRDSHYNEQFF. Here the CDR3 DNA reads TGTGCCAGCAGTCCCCGGGACAGCCACTACAATGAGCAGTTCTTC.

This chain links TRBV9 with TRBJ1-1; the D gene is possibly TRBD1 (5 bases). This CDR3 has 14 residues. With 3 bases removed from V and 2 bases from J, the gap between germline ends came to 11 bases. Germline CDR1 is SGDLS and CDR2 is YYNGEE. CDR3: CASSGPGINTEAFF. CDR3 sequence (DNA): TGTGCCAGCAGCGGCCCAGGGATAAACACTGAAGCTTTCTTT.

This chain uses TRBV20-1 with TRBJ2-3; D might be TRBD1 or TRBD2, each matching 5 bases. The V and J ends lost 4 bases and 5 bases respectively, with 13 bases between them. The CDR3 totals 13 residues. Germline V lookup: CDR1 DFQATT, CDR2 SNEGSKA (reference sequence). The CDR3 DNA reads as TGCAGTGCTATAGGGGACCAAAGAGATACGCAGTATTTT. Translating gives CSAIGDQRDTQYF.

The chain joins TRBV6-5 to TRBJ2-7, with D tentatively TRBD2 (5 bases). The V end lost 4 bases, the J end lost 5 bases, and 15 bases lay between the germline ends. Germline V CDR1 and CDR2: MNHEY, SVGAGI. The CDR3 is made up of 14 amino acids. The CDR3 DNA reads TGTGCCAGCAGTTGGACCGAGGGAACAGACGAGCAGTACTTC. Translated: CASSWTEGTDEQYF.

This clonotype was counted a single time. CDR3 nucleotide sequence: TGTGCCAGCAGTTCCAGACTAGCGGGAGCCCATTACAATGAGCAGTTCTTC. Translated, it gives CASSSRLAGAHYNEQFF. V usage is TRBV6-5 and J usage is TRBJ2-1, with 12 nucleotides matching TRBD2. Germline CDR1 reads MNHEY; CDR2 reads SVGAGI. V dropped 4 bases and J dropped 4; count of bases not matched to a gene: 8. The CDR3 sequence is 17 residues long.

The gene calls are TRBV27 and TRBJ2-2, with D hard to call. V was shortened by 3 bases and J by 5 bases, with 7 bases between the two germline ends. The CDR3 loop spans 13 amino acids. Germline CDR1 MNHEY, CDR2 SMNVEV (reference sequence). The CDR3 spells CASSFLGTGELFF. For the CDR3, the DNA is TGTGCCAGCAGTTTTCTGGGGACCGGGGAGCTGTTTTTT.

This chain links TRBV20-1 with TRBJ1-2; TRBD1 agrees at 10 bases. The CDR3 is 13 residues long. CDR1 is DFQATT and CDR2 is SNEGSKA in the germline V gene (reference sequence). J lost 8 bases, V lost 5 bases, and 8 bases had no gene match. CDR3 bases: TGCAGTGCTCCCGGGACAGGGGTCGGGGGCTACACCTTC. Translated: CSAPGTGVGGYTF.